Each of the 13 T cell receptor beta chains below was sequenced from the same sample in a study of blood T cell repertoires in COVID-19. Here immunoSEQ multiplex PCR was the method, and the copy in TCRdb shows in-frame clones only, minus some. The sample has 210,000 or so clones, roughly four fifths seen once. Specimen: peripheral blood. The receptors derive from an elderly woman with COVID-19, enrolled during active disease.

The chain recombines TRBV3-1 (or the pseudogene TRBV3-2) with TRBJ2-4; D possibly corresponds to TRBD2 (6 bases). The CDR3 is made up of 15 amino acids. From germline, CDR1 is LGHDT and CDR2 YNNKEL (reference sequence). V lost 2 bases to trimming and J lost 4 bases, with 12 bases between them. This chain's CDR3 is CASSQLGGKKNIQYF. DNA of the CDR3: TGTGCCAGCAGCCAACTGGGCGGGAAGAAAAACATTCAGTACTTC.

The chain uses TRBV29-1 and TRBJ1-2, with TRBD1 as a possible D gene (5 bases). Germline values: CDR1 SQVTM, CDR2 ANQGSEA. Trimming removed 7 bases at V and 6 bases at J, with 21 bases between. The CDR3 sequence is 14 residues long. The CDR3 nucleotides read TGCAGCGCTGATGTGGGTGGGGGGTACAATGGCTACACCTTC. Encoded protein: CSADVGGGYNGYTF.

On this clone itself: One end of the junction varies from germline; a read error may be responsible. The chain employs TRBV27 and TRBJ1-1; no definite D call. The germline V gene has CDR1 MNHEY and CDR2 SMNVEV (reference sequence). The CDR3 sequence is 13 residues long. DNA for the CDR3: TGTGCCAGCAGCTTATCGGTCGGCGGCGTGGCTTTCTTT. It is translated as CASSLSVGGVAFF.

The V gene is TRBV3-1 (or the pseudogene TRBV3-2), the J gene TRBJ2-1, with 7 bases identical to TRBD2. This CDR3 is built from 15 residues. V lost 4 bases and J lost 6; bases outside the gene matches: 9. Per germline, CDR1 LGHDT and CDR2 YNNKEL (reference sequence). The CDR3 sequence: CASSPTSPTPNEQFF. The CDR3 DNA follows: TGTGCCAGCAGCCCGACTAGCCCTACCCCCAATGAGCAGTTCTTC.

J is TRBJ1-2 and V is TRBV12-5; D possibly corresponds to TRBD1 (5 bases). Per the germline V gene, CDR1 is LGHNT and CDR2 is FRNRAP. With 6 bases removed from V and 7 bases from J, the gap between germline ends came to 21 bases. The CDR3 contains 15 residues. The CDR3 region is CASGGPGTAGSGYTF. CDR3 DNA: TGTGCTAGTGGCGGACCTGGGACGGCCGGGAGTGGCTACACCTTC.

About this clone: The sample carries other DNA sequences with the same CDR3. The genes are TRBV5-1 and TRBJ2-5; a possible D gene is TRBD2 (5 bases). The germline V and J ends were trimmed by 0 bases and 2 bases, with 8 bases remaining between them. CDR1 and CDR2 from the germline V gene are SGHRS and YFSETQ. The CDR3 runs 14 residues. The CDR3 sequence is CASSLVATQETQYF. CDR3 nucleotides: TGCGCCAGCAGCTTGGTAGCGACACAAGAGACCCAGTACTTC.

The chain joins TRBV19 to TRBJ2-2, with 9 bases matching TRBD2. Germline V gene data show CDR1 as LNHDA and CDR2 as SQIVND (reference sequence). With 3 bases clipped from V and 6 bases from J, the junction kept 2 bases outside the gene matches. The CDR3 has 14 amino acids. The CDR3 reads CASSITSGPGELFF. CDR3 DNA: TGTGCCAGTAGTATCACTAGCGGGCCCGGGGAGCTGTTTTTT. Full variable domain (remainder filled in from reference TRBV19 and TRBJ2-2): DGGITQSPKYLFRKEGQNVTLSCEQNLNHDAMYWYRQDPGQGLRLIYYSQIVNDFQKGDIAEGYSVSREKKESFPLTVTSAQKNPTAFYLCASSITSGPGELFFGEGSRLTVL.

This clone was found once. This chain connects TRBV1 to TRBJ1-2. TRBV1 counts as a pseudogene. The CDR3 has 17 amino acids. This chain's CDR3 is CTSSQDPGGAYGYGYTF. The DNA for the CDR3 is TGCACCAGCAGCCAAGATCCGGGGGGGGCTTACGGCTATGGCTACACCTTC.

The genes are TRBV6-6 and TRBJ1-2; no definite D call. Germline V gene sequence: CDR1 MNHNY, CDR2 SVGAGI (reference sequence). V lost 7 bases and J lost 4, with 16 bases in between. The CDR3 has 14 residues. In DNA, the CDR3 is TGTGCCAGCACATTAACTGTCGGACTCTATGGCTACACCTTC. This encodes CASTLTVGLYGYTF.

This clone was seen just once. The rearrangement uses TRBV7-2 and TRBJ2-2; 8 nucleotides align to TRBD2. Germline V gene sequence: CDR1 SGHTA, CDR2 FQGNSA. J was trimmed by 3 bases and V by 2 bases; bases with no gene match: 8. The CDR3 sequence is 17 residues long. The CDR3 sequence: CASSLWGAGLDTGELFF. The CDR3 nucleotides read TGTGCCAGCAGCTTATGGGGAGCGGGACTAGACACCGGGGAGCTGTTTTTT.

V usage is TRBV2 and J usage is TRBJ1-2; D not resolved. Per germline, CDR1 SNHLY and CDR2 FYNNEI. This CDR3 has 11 residues. The ends were cut back, 6 bases at V and 5 bases at J, with 7 bases in the middle. The CDR3 here is CASRYQYGYTF. The CDR3 DNA sequence: TGTGCCAGCAGATACCAGTATGGCTACACCTTC.

This clone appeared many times. The V and J genes are TRBV10-3 and TRBJ1-2; D may be TRBD1 (5 bases). CDR1 is ENHRY and CDR2 is SYGVKD in the germline V gene. V lost 6 bases and J lost 8, with 16 bases in between. The CDR3 totals 13 residues. CDR3 sequence (DNA): TGTGCCATCAGAGCAGGCAGGGAAGACGGCTACACCTTC. Translating gives CAIRAGREDGYTF.

As to this clone: At one end the junction does not follow the germline gene, possibly because of a read error. The V gene is TRBV3-1 (or the pseudogene TRBV3-2), the J gene TRBJ1-1; TRBD1 matches 7 bases. The CDR3 contains 14 residues. CDR1 is LGHDT, CDR2 YNNKEL, per germline (reference sequence). The CDR3 bases are TGTGCCAGCAGCCCCGGGACAGTGAAGACTGAAGCTTTCTTT. Translating gives CASSPGTVKTEAFF.